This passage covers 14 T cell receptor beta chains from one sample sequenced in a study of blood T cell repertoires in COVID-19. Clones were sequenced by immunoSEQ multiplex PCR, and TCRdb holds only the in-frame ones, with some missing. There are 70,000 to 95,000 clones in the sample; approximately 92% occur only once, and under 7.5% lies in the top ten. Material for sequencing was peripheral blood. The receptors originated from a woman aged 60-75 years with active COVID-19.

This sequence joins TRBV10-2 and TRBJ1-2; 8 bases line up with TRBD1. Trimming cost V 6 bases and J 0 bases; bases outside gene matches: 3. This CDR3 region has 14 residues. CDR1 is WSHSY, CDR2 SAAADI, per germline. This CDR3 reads CASRTTGANYGYTF. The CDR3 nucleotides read TGCGCCAGCAGGACGACAGGGGCTAACTATGGCTACACCTTC.

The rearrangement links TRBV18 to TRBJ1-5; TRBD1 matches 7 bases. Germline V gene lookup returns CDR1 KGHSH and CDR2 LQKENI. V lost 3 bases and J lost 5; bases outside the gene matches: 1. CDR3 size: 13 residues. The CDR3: CASSPDRDQPQHF. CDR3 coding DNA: TGTGCCAGCTCACCCGACAGGGATCAGCCCCAGCATTTT.

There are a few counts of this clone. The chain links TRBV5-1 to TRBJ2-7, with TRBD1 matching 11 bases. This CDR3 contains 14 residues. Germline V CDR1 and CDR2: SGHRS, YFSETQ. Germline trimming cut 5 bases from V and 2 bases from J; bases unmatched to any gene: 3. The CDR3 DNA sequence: TGCGCCAGCAGTTCGGGACAGGGGGCCTACGAGCAGTACTTC. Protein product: CASSSGQGAYEQYF.

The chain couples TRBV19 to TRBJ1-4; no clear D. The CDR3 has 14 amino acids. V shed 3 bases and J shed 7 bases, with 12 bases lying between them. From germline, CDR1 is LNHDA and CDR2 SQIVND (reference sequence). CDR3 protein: CASSITGFREKLFF. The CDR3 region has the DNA TGTGCCAGTAGTATTACCGGGTTCCGTGAAAAACTGTTTTTT. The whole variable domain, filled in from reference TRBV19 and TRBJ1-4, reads DGGITQSPKYLFRKEGQNVTLSCEQNLNHDAMYWYRQDPGQGLRLIYYSQIVNDFQKGDIAEGYSVSREKKESFPLTVTSAQKNPTAFYLCASSITGFREKLFFGSGTQLSVL.

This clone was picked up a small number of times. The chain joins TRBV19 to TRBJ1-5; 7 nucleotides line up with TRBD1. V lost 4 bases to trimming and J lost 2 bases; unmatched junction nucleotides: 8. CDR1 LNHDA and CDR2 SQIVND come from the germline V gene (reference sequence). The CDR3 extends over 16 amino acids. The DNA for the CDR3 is TGTGCCAGTAGTAGGGCAGGGGGAGGCGGCAATCAGCCCCAGCATTTT. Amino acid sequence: CASSRAGGGGNQPQHF.

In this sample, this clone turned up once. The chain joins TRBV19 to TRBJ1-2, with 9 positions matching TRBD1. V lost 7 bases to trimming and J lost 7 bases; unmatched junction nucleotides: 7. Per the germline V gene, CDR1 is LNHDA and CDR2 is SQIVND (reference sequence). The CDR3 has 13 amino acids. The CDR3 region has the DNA TGTGCCAGTACACAGGGGGCCAGTGGTGGCTACACCTTC. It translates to CASTQGASGGYTF.

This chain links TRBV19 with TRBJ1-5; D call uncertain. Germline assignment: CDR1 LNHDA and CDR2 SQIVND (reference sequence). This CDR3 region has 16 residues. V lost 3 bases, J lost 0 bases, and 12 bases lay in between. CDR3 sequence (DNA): TGTGCCAGTAGTATCCACCCAGGCAATAGCAATCAGCCCCAGCATTTT. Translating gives CASSIHPGNSNQPQHF.

The CDR3 coding sequence is TGTGCCAGCAGCGGAGGACGGGGTCAGCCCCAGCATTTT. It yields the protein CASSGGRGQPQHF. This chain links TRBV12-3 or TRBV12-4 with TRBJ1-5; D call uncertain. V lost 6 bases to trimming and J lost 6 bases, with 12 bases between them. The CDR3 spans 13 residues.

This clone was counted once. This CDR3 is CASSLQPQTGAGELFF. The DNA for the CDR3 is TGTGCCAGCAGCTTACAACCGCAGACAGGGGCCGGGGAGCTGTTTTTT. V usage is TRBV11-2 and J usage is TRBJ2-2, with 8 bases identical to TRBD1. CDR1 is SGHAT and CDR2 is FQNNGV in the germline V gene. Trimming took 2 bases from V and 6 from J; bases not matched to a gene: 8. The CDR3 length is 16 residues.

CDR3 amino acids: CASSRGQGWEKLFF. In DNA, the CDR3 is TGTGCCAGCAGCCGAGGACAGGGGTGGGAAAAACTGTTTTTT. This sequence joins TRBV7-9 and TRBJ1-4, with 9 bases that match TRBD1. Losses at the gene ends were 5 bases for V and 8 bases for J; bases not matched to a gene: 6. CDR1 is SEHNR and CDR2 is FQNEAQ in the germline V gene (reference sequence). The CDR3 runs 14 residues.

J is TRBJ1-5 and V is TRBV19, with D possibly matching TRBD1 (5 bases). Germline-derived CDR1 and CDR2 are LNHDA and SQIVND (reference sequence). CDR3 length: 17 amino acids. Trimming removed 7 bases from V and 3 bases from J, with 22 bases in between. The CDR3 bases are TGTGCCAGTAAGACCGGCAGCGGGGGGGGGACCAATCAGCCCCAGCATTTT. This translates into CASKTGSGGGTNQPQHF. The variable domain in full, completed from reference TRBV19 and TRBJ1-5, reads DGGITQSPKYLFRKEGQNVTLSCEQNLNHDAMYWYRQDPGQGLRLIYYSQIVNDFQKGDIAEGYSVSREKKESFPLTVTSAQKNPTAFYLCASKTGSGGGTNQPQHFGDGTRLSIL.

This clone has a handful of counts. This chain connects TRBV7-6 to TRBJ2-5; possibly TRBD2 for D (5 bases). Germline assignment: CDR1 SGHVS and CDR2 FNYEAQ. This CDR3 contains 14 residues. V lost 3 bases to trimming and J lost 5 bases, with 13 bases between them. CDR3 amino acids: CASSLRVNGETQYF. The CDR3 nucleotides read TGTGCCAGCAGCTTGAGGGTGAACGGGGAGACCCAGTACTTC.

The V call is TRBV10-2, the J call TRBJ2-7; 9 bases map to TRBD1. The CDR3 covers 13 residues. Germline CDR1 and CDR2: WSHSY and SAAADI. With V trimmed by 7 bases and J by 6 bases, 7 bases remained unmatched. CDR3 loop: CASTPGQGSEQYF. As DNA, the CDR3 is TGCGCCAGCACCCCGGGACAGGGCTCCGAGCAGTACTTC.

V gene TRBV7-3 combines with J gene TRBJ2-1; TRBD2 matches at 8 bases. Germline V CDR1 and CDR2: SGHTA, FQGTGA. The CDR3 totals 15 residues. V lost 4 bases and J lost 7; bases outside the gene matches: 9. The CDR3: CASSWGSGGPNEQFF. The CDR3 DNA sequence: TGTGCCAGCAGCTGGGGGTCGGGAGGGCCGAATGAGCAGTTCTTC.